The sequence of this TCR beta chain was determined in a study of technical replicates of blood from several donors. Trimming shortened V by 0 bases and J by 1 base, and 10 bases separated the two germline ends. The CDR3 consists of 16 residues. Clones were read by immunoSEQ multiplex PCR, and TCRdb kept only the in-frame ones, dropping some. The data show about 84,000 clones, roughly 97% seen once. The genes are TRBV5-7 and TRBJ1-4, with D possibly TRBD1 on 6 matching bases. TRBV5-7 is an ORF, with its function uncertain. The receptor comes from a human donor in good health. The sample taken for sequencing was T cells isolated from PBMCs. CDR3 region: CASSLDRALTNEKLFF. The CDR3 DNA sequence: TGTGCCAGCAGCTTGGACAGGGCGTTAACTAATGAAAAACTGTTTTTT.